The 23 T cell receptor beta chains reported below all come from one sample, sequenced in a study of early T cells in non-severe SARS-CoV-2 infection. Each CDR3 protein gets one entry after TCRdb re-called the 5' RACE reads with MiXCR. The sample lists 62,000 or so distinct CDR3 sequences, 8% to 9% occurring once. The sample here was whole blood, taken at baseline. These TCRs come from an adult who was a healthcare worker with PCR-confirmed SARS-CoV-2 infection or an uninfected control (not recorded which).

This clonotype has a handful of counts. The chain has TRBV27 and TRBJ1-2, with 8 bases aligning to TRBD1. J gave up 4 bases and V 5 bases, and 6 bases lay outside the gene matches. Germline assignment: CDR1 MNHEY and CDR2 SMNVEV (reference sequence). This CDR3 has 14 amino acids. The CDR3 spells CASSPQGASYGYTF. DNA of the CDR3: TGTGCCAGCAGTCCCCAGGGGGCCAGCTATGGCTACACCTTC.

There are many counts of this clonotype. The chain combines TRBV7-6 with TRBJ2-2, with 9 positions matching TRBD2. The CDR3 extends over 18 amino acids. Germline CDR1 reads SGHVS; CDR2 reads FNYEAQ. The V and J ends lost 6 bases and 3 bases, in that order; junction bases with no gene match: 14. The CDR3 sequence: CASRAGGYITRDTGELFF. DNA for the CDR3: TGTGCCAGCAGGGCGGGAGGGTACATCACACGGGACACCGGGGAGCTGTTTTTT.

This clonotype was recorded a few times. The rearrangement links TRBV6-2 or TRBV6-3 to TRBJ1-2; TRBD1 matches at 8 bases. V was clipped by 6 bases and J by 13 bases; unmatched bases: 16. The CDR3 is 14 residues long. Looked up from germline, CDR1 is MNHEY and CDR2 is SVGEGT. CDR3 nucleotide sequence: TGTGCCAGCAGCTCAACGGGACAGGCAACCTCCCGCACCTTC. Encoded protein: CASSSTGQATSRTF.

This clonotype was picked up many times. The chain combines TRBV2 with TRBJ2-1; TRBD2 matches at 10 bases. J lost 4 bases, V lost 1 base, and 4 bases had no gene match. The CDR3 runs to 16 residues. Germline CDR1 reads SNHLY; CDR2 reads FYNNEI. The CDR3: CASSEELAGAYNEQFF. CDR3 sequence (DNA): TGTGCCAGCAGTGAAGAGCTAGCGGGAGCGTACAATGAGCAGTTCTTC. Full variable domain (remainder filled in from reference TRBV2 and TRBJ2-1): EPEVTQTPSHQVTQMGQEVILRCVPISNHLYFYWYRQILGQKVEFLVSFYNNEISEKSEIFDDQFSVERPDGSNFTLKIRSTKLEDSAMYFCASSEELAGAYNEQFFGPGTRLTVL.

In its sample, this clonotype was seen a few times. The V gene is TRBV7-2, the J gene TRBJ2-1, with 11 positions matching TRBD1. The V gene's germline CDR1 is SGHTA and CDR2 FQGNSA. The CDR3 consists of 18 residues. J was trimmed by 5 bases and V by 3 bases; bases with no gene match: 12. The chain's CDR3 is CASSFPLGDRGIDNEQFF. The CDR3 DNA follows: TGTGCCAGCAGCTTCCCACTGGGGGACAGGGGGATCGACAATGAGCAGTTCTTC.

The rearrangement links TRBV12-3 or TRBV12-4 to TRBJ2-5; D unclear. This CDR3 contains 13 residues. V dropped 3 bases and J dropped 3 bases, with 8 bases sitting between them. The CDR3 spells CASSFLLKETQYF. Here the CDR3 DNA reads TGTGCCAGCAGTTTCCTCCTCAAAGAGACCCAGTACTTC.

This clonotype has at least ten counts. The V call is TRBV6-6, the J call TRBJ2-1; D remains ambiguous. CDR3 length: 14 residues. Germline V gene sequence: CDR1 MNHNY, CDR2 SVGAGI (reference sequence). V dropped 2 bases and J dropped 8 bases, with 13 bases sitting between them. Here the CDR3 reads CASSYPEGMDEQFF. As DNA, the CDR3 is TGTGCCAGCAGTTACCCCGAAGGGATGGATGAGCAGTTCTTC.

In its sample, this clonotype was seen many times. V gene TRBV7-9 combines with J gene TRBJ1-4, with 10 bases aligning to TRBD1. The CDR3 runs to 15 residues. Germline trimming cut 0 bases from V and 9 bases from J; bases unmatched to any gene: 4. Germline lookup yields CDR1 SEHNR and CDR2 FQNEAQ (reference sequence). The CDR3 bases are TGTGCCAGCAGCTTAGCGCCGGGACAGGGGCAAAAACTGTTTTTT. Residues: CASSLAPGQGQKLFF. The full variable domain, rest sourced from reference TRBV7-9 and TRBJ1-4, is DTGVSQNPRHKITKRGQNVTFRCDPISEHNRLYWYRQTLGQGPEFLTYFQNEAQLEKSRLLSDRFSAERPKGSFSTLEIQRTEQGDSAMYLCASSLAPGQGQKLFFGSGTQLSVL.

V usage is TRBV7-2 and J usage is TRBJ1-2; 7 bases fit TRBD1. This CDR3 comprises 15 residues. J lost 5 bases, V lost 1 base, and 7 bases had no gene match. Per germline, CDR1 SGHTA and CDR2 FQGNSA. The DNA of the CDR3 is TGTGCCAGCAGCTTAGGACAGGGCGGTCCTTATGGCTACACCTTC. Amino acid sequence: CASSLGQGGPYGYTF. Using reference TRBV7-2 and TRBJ1-2 for the parts outside the CDR3, the full variable domain is GAGVSQSPSNKVTEKGKDVELRCDPISGHTALYWYRQSLGQGLEFLIYFQGNSAPDKSGLPSDRFSAERTGGSVSTLTIQRTQQEDSAVYLCASSLGQGGPYGYTFGSGTRLTVV.

This clonotype was seen at least ten times. The chain couples TRBV29-1 to TRBJ2-7; 10 bases fit TRBD1. The CDR3 covers 13 residues. Germline V gene sequence: CDR1 SQVTM, CDR2 ANQGSEA. Trimming at V came to 4 bases and at J to 7 bases, leaving 7 bases not matched to a gene. The DNA for the CDR3 is TGCAGCGTTGCTAAGACAGGGGGCAAGGAGCAGTACTTC. Its protein is CSVAKTGGKEQYF.

J is TRBJ2-3 and V is TRBV5-1; 9 nucleotides line up with TRBD2. Trimming took 3 bases from V and 4 from J; bases not matched to a gene: 6. Germline CDR1 is SGHRS and CDR2 is YFSETQ. The CDR3 length is 15 residues. This chain's CDR3 is CASSSASGTPDTQYF. CDR3 DNA sequence: TGCGCCAGCAGCTCGGCTAGCGGGACTCCAGATACGCAGTATTTT.

This clonotype was seen repeatedly, ten times or more. The chain combines TRBV7-9 with TRBJ1-1, with 8 bases fitting TRBD1. Germline CDR1 is SEHNR and CDR2 is FQNEAQ (reference sequence). The length of the CDR3 is 14 residues. V was clipped by 6 bases and J by 4 bases; unmatched bases: 7. The CDR3 nucleotides read TGTGCCAGCAGGCGACAGGGGTCGAGCACTGAAGCTTTCTTT. It specifies CASRRQGSSTEAFF. Combining the CDR3 with reference TRBV7-9 and TRBJ1-1 gives the whole variable domain DTGVSQNPRHKITKRGQNVTFRCDPISEHNRLYWYRQTLGQGPEFLTYFQNEAQLEKSRLLSDRFSAERPKGSFSTLEIQRTEQGDSAMYLCASRRQGSSTEAFFGQGTRLTVV.

This clonotype came up many times. J is TRBJ2-5 and V is TRBV7-6; 8 nucleotides line up with TRBD2. V was clipped by 5 bases and J by 3 bases; unmatched bases: 5. The V gene's germline CDR1 is SGHVS and CDR2 FNYEAQ. CDR3 length: 14 amino acids. CDR3 nucleotides: TGTGCCAGCAGCCGGGCGGGACTAGAAGAGACCCAGTACTTC. Translation: CASSRAGLEETQYF.

This clonotype was observed a few times. The V and J genes are TRBV6-6 and TRBJ1-2; tentative D call: TRBD1 (5 bases). The CDR3 is 13 amino acids. Trimming removed 7 bases at V and 4 bases at J, with 13 bases between. Germline assignment: CDR1 MNHNY and CDR2 SVGAGI (reference sequence). The CDR3 DNA reads TGTGCCAGCAACACTCCGGGGCCCTATGGCTACACCTTC. Amino acids: CASNTPGPYGYTF.

Only a few counts were recorded for this clonotype. This sequence joins TRBV7-6 and TRBJ2-1; TRBD2 is a possible D gene (6 bases). Germline V gene lookup returns CDR1 SGHVS and CDR2 FNYEAQ. V was clipped by 2 bases and J by 7 bases, with 18 bases between them. This CDR3 has 16 residues. CDR3 DNA sequence: TGTGCCAGCAGCTTACTTCAACCGGGACTGACTAATGAGCAGTTCTTC. It codes for CASSLLQPGLTNEQFF.

This clonotype was detected many times. The chain links TRBV12-3 or TRBV12-4 to TRBJ2-1; TRBD2 matches at 9 bases. J was trimmed by 4 bases and V by 8 bases; bases with no gene match: 12. The CDR3 consists of 16 residues. CDR3 nucleotides: TGTGCCAGCCGGTTAGCCGGCGGGAGGGGGTACAATGAGCAGTTCTTC. It yields the protein CASRLAGGRGYNEQFF.

A few counts support this clonotype. V gene TRBV20-1 combines with J gene TRBJ2-7; D is unclear. Between the trimmed V and J ends, which lost 3 bases and 7 bases, there was a span of 10 bases. In germline, CDR1 is DFQATT, CDR2 SNEGSKA (reference sequence). The CDR3 consists of 11 residues. DNA for the CDR3: TGCAGTGCTAGTGAGTTTGCAGAGCAGTACTTC. This codes for CSASEFAEQYF.

This chain links TRBV4-2 with TRBJ1-5; 7 nucleotides align to TRBD1. V lost 2 bases, J lost 0 bases, and 4 bases stayed unmatched. CDR1 and CDR2 from the germline V gene are LGHNA and YNFKEQ. The CDR3 contains 16 residues. This CDR3 reads CASSQTGTASNQPQHF. Here the CDR3 DNA reads TGTGCCAGCAGCCAAACCGGGACAGCTAGCAATCAGCCCCAGCATTTT.

This clonotype occurred many times. The rearrangement joins TRBV5-1 to TRBJ1-1; D ambiguous. V was pared by 0 bases and J by 2 bases, with 5 bases between. CDR1 is SGHRS, CDR2 YFSETQ, per germline. The CDR3 consists of 13 residues. CDR3 protein: CASSLDPNTEAFF. The CDR3 DNA sequence: TGCGCCAGCAGCTTGGATCCAAACACTGAAGCTTTCTTT.

This clonotype was found many times. The rearrangement uses TRBV2 and TRBJ2-5; 13 nucleotides agree with TRBD2. CDR1 and CDR2 (germline): SNHLY, FYNNEI. CDR3 length: 16 residues. With 6 bases clipped from V and 2 bases from J, the junction kept 6 bases outside the gene matches. CDR3 protein: CASRDRLAGGQETQYF. Written as DNA, the CDR3 is TGTGCCAGCAGGGACCGACTAGCGGGAGGTCAAGAGACCCAGTACTTC.

This clonotype appeared a few times. The chain couples TRBV28 to TRBJ1-6, with D uncertain. The CDR3 is made up of 13 amino acids. The V end lost 6 bases, the J end lost 8 bases, and 11 bases lay between the germline ends. Germline-derived CDR1 and CDR2 are MDHEN and SYDVKM. The CDR3 DNA sequence: TGTGCCAGCAGCCCAGCCAGTCATTCACCCCTCCACTTT. This gives the protein CASSPASHSPLHF.

V gene TRBV3-1 combines with J gene TRBJ1-2, with no clear D. Looked up from germline, CDR1 is LGHDT and CDR2 is YNNKEL (reference sequence). Between the trimmed V and J ends, which lost 1 base and 7 bases, there was a span of 4 bases. The CDR3 runs to 11 residues. CDR3 nucleotides: TGTGCCAGCAGCCAAGGGCGTGGCTACACCTTC. Its protein product is CASSQGRGYTF. Full variable domain (missing parts from reference TRBV3-1 and TRBJ1-2): DTAVSQTPKYLVTQMGNDKSIKCEQNLGHDTMYWYKQDSKKFLKIMFSYNNKELIINETVPNRFSPKSPDKAHLNLHINSLELGDSAVYFCASSQGRGYTFGSGTRLTVV.

A few counts support this clonotype. The genes are TRBV20-1 and TRBJ2-7; D is ambiguous. The germline V and J ends were trimmed by 4 bases and 0 bases, with 10 bases remaining between them. CDR1 DFQATT and CDR2 SNEGSKA come from the germline V gene (reference sequence). The length of the CDR3 is 13 residues. The CDR3 is CSAILGDSYEQYF. As DNA, the CDR3 is TGCAGTGCTATCCTTGGGGACTCCTACGAGCAGTACTTC.